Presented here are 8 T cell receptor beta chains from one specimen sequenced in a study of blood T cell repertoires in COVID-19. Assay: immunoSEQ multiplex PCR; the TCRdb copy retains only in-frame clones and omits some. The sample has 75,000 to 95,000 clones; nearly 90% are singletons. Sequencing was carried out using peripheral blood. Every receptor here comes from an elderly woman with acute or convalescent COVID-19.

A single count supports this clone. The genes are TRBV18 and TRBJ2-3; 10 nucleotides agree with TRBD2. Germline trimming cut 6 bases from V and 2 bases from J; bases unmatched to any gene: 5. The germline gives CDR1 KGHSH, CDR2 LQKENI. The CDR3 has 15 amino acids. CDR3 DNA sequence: TGTGCCAGCTCCCCTACTAGCGGGGACACAGATACGCAGTATTTT. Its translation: CASSPTSGDTDTQYF.

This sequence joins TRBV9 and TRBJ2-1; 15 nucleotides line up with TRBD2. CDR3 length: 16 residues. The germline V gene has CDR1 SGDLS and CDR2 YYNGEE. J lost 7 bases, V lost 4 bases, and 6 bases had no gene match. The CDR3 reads CASSPGGLAGGNEQFF. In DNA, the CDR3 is TGTGCCAGCAGCCCTGGAGGACTAGCGGGAGGGAATGAGCAGTTCTTC.

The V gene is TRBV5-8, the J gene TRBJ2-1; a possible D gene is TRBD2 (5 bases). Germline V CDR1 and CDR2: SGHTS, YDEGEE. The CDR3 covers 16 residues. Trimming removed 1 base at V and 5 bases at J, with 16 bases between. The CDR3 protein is CASSLWASGNHNEQFF. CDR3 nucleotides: TGTGCCAGCAGCTTGTGGGCGTCCGGGAACCACAATGAGCAGTTCTTC.

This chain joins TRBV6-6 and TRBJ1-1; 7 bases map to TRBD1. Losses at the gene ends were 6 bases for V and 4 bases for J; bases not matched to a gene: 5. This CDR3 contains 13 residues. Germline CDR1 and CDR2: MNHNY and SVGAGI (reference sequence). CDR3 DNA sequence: TGTGCCAGCAGAGACAGGGCTTCCACTGAAGCTTTCTTT. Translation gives CASRDRASTEAFF.

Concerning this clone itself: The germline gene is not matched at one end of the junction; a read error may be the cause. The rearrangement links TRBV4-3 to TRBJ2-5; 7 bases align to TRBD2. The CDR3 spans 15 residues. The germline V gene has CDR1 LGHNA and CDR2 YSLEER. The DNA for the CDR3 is TGCGCCCGCAGCCGGGGGAGGGCCGGGGGGGAGACCCAGTACTTC. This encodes CARSRGRAGGETQYF.

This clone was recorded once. As DNA, the CDR3 is TGCGCCAGCAGCTTGGCCAGAGCGGGAGTAACCACCGGGGAGCTGTTTTTT. Its protein product is CASSLARAGVTTGELFF. The V and J genes are TRBV5-1 and TRBJ2-2; TRBD2 matches at 8 bases. Unmatched junction bases numbered 8, after V lost 0 bases and J lost 4 bases. CDR1 SGHRS and CDR2 YFSETQ come from the germline V gene. The length of the CDR3 is 17 residues.

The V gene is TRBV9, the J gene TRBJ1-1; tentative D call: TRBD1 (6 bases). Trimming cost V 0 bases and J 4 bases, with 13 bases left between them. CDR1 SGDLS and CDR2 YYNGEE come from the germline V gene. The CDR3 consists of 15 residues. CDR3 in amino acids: CASSVEVGGATEAFF. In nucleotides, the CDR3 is TGTGCCAGCAGCGTAGAGGTAGGGGGGGCCACTGAAGCTTTCTTT.

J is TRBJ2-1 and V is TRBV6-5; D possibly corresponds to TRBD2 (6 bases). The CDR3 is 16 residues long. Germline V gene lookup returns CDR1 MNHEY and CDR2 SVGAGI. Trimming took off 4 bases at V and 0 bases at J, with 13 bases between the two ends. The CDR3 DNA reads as TGTGCCAGCAGTTCTTCTAGGGAGGTCTCCTACAATGAGCAGTTCTTC. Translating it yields CASSSSREVSYNEQFF.